This T cell receptor beta chain was sequenced for a study of graft-versus-host responses after intestinal transplantation (dated by TCRdb to about 2021). A note on the overall study: Recipients received multivisceral, liver-intestinal, or isolated intestinal transplants. Every recipient was given anti-thymocyte globulin induction, followed by around three years of maintenance tacrolimus and steroids. After intestinal transplantation, graft-versus-host and host-versus-graft alloreactive T cell clones in the graft, circulation and bone marrow were tracked using bulk TCR-beta CDR3 sequencing. To identify alloreactive clones, pre-transplant mixed lymphocyte reaction products were sequenced and compared with unstimulated pre-transplant donor and recipient T cells. Of the roughly 26 intestinal transplant recipients enrolled in the cohort, one of whom was a retransplant, a few patients without pretransplant specimens were excluded. A peak of at least 4% donor T cells among recipient peripheral blood mononuclear cells was the definition used for donor T cell macrochimerism. Rather than going through the commercial service, samples from a few later patients were sequenced in-house on an Illumina MiSeq and processed with MiXCR.

Overall results and qualifications from the work: GvH clones were detected in recipient bone marrow, and some of these GvH clones were observed earlier in ileal mucosa or blood, consistent with an intestinal mucosal origin. Peak levels of circulating GvH clones were associated with declines in HvG clones early after transplant. In the allografts of patients with donor T cell macrochimerism, GvH to HvG T cell clonal ratios were high. The conclusions were limited by the relatively low number and heterogeneity of the intestinal transplant patients.

Worth noting for this clone: What antigen it recognizes has not been identified. No base qualities exist here, and no much larger clone lies one base off it.

Blood samples were collected up to 4 times in the first month after transplant and then at least monthly when available. Spanning cysteine to phenylalanine, the CDR3 consists of 11 amino acids. Only the CDR3 portion is preserved as DNA: 33 bases, with reading frame beginning at the first base. As encoded in the germline V gene, CDR1 is SGHDT while CDR2 is YYEEEE. Trimming takes 2 bases from V and 3 bases from J, and the germline ends sit 2 bases apart. Libraries were prepared through the immunoSEQ multiplex PCR assay. For most patients, genomic DNA was subjected to high-throughput TCR-beta CDR3 sequencing by Adaptive Biotechnologies. The authors processed their data as follows. Adaptive's ImmunoSEQ software was the source of the TCR sequencing data for approximately 18 patients, while a few other patients were processed with MiXCR and VDJtools. CDR3 nucleotide sequences shared between donor and recipient were removed because the origin of such sequences could not be assigned. Alloreactive clones required at least 2-fold expansion over unstimulated cells and minimum CFSE-low frequency of 0.002% (template counts) or 0.001% (read counts). Clones detected in sequenced pre-transplant spleen, lymph node, or MLR CFSE-low populations of the donor or recipient were defined as mappable. Cumulative frequency of alloreactive clones was calculated as a percentage of all sequences weighted by copy number. The source is immuneACCESS, and TCRdb retained only in-frame sequences with V and J called. Part of the clones is not carried over; for the studies checked, unresolved V genes explain less than half of this, and the remainder is unexplained. The V and J calls and clone size are taken from that table; D and trimming were inferred from the DNA. The sample yields about 14,000 clones; around 96% were counted once. The ten largest clones represent about 0.75% of the sample.

Rearrangement joined TRBV5-6 to TRBJ1-1; the D gene is unclear. The receptor comes from a human patient who received an intestinal transplant, so some T cells may come from the graft donor. This sample comprised PBMCs, obtained 9 days after transplant. In nucleotides, the sequence is TGTGCCAGCAGCTTTTACACTGAAGCTTTCTTT. This gives the protein CASSFYTEAFF.